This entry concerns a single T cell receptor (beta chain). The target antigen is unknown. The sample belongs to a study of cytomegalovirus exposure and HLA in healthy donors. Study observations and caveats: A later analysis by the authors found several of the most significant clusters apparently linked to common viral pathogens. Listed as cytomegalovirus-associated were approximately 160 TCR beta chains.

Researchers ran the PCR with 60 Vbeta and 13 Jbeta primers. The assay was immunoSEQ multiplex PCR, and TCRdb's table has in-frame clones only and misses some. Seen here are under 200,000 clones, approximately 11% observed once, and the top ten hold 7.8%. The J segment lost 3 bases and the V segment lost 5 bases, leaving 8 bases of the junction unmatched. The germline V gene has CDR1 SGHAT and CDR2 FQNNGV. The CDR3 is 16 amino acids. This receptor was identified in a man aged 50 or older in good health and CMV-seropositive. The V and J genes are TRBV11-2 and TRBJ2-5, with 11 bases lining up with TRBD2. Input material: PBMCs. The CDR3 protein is CASSVGLAGGKETQYF. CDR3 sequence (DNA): TGTGCCAGCAGCGTCGGTTTAGCGGGGGGGAAAGAGACCCAGTACTTC.